Listed below are T cell receptor beta chains from one sample, sequenced in a study of blood T cell repertoires in COVID-19. Assay used: immunoSEQ multiplex PCR; TCRdb lists only in-frame clones, some missing. The sample carries roughly 140,000 clones, approximately 88% recorded once. Sequencing used peripheral blood. These receptor sequences come from a man in his 70s with acute or convalescent COVID-19. Both conserved end residues are part of each CDR3. The D gene is left open where the match is weak. Size values are once, few and many counts, or a class for expanded clones, and some rows have none.

v_gene	abundance	len	d_gene	j_gene	CDR3aa	CDR3nt
TRBV24-1	NA	19	TRBD2	TRBJ2-1	CATSQGPGRASSLLHEQFF	TGTGCCACCTCCCAGGGCCCCGGGAGGGCCTCGTCTTTACTACATGAGCAGTTCTTC
TRBV6-5	NA	14	TRBD1	TRBJ1-3	CASSSGGTGNTIYF	TGTGCCAGCAGCTCAGGGGGGACTGGAAACACCATATATTTT
TRBV6-1	NA	13	NA	TRBJ1-2	CASSEETGTGYTF	TGTGCCAGCAGTGAAGAAACAGGGACTGGCTACACCTTC
TRBV5-1	NA	15	NA	TRBJ2-3	CASSSAGQWSDTQYF	TGCGCCAGCAGCTCAGCAGGGCAGTGGTCAGATACGCAGTATTTT
TRBV18	once	14	NA	TRBJ1-5	CASSPSPGDQPQHF	TGTGCCAGCTCACCTAGTCCGGGGGATCAGCCCCAGCATTTT
TRBV28	NA	15	NA	TRBJ1-1	CASSSVRVTRTEAFF	TGTGCCAGCAGTTCCGTCAGGGTAACGAGGACTGAAGCTTTCTTT
TRBV7-9	NA	15	TRBD2	TRBJ2-3	CASSLGGTSGVVQYF	TGTGCCAGCAGCTTAGGAGGGACTAGCGGGGTCGTGCAGTATTTT
TRBV11-2	NA	16	NA	TRBJ2-3	CASSLGGGDPRRRQYF	TGTGCCAGCAGCTTAGGAGGGGGGGACCCCCGTCGAAGGCAGTATTTT
TRBV6-5	NA	14	TRBD1	TRBJ1-2	CASRESGQVYGYTF	TGTGCCAGCAGAGAGTCGGGACAGGTCTATGGCTACACCTTC
TRBV29-1	once	12	NA	TRBJ1-2	CSVIQGNYGYTF	TGCAGCGTAATCCAGGGCAACTATGGCTACACCTTC